Presented here are 29 T cell receptor beta chains from one specimen sequenced in a study of T-cell memory formation after mild COVID-19. MiXCR was run by TCRdb on the 5' RACE reads, yielding one entry per CDR3 protein. Among roughly 450,000 distinct CDR3 sequences listed, 15% to 20% were seen once. The material sequenced was PBMCs or a T cell subset sorted from them (not recorded which). These receptors were collected from an adult woman who had mild COVID-19 (a few samples of this study predate the infection). Cell type and time point are not known.

This chain connects TRBV24-1 to TRBJ2-1; 9 nucleotides line up with TRBD1. Germline CDR1 and CDR2: KGHDR and SFDVKD. V trimming: 5 bases; J trimming: 11 bases; junction bases outside the gene matches: 9. The CDR3 has 14 residues. The CDR3 DNA is TGTGCCACCAGTGCCCAGGACAGGGGCTCAAAGCAGTTCTTC. Encoded protein: CATSAQDRGSKQFF.

This clonotype came up a few times. The rearrangement uses TRBV20-1 and TRBJ2-2; 8 nucleotides match TRBD2. The germline gives CDR1 DFQATT, CDR2 SNEGSKA (reference sequence). The CDR3 consists of 15 residues. The J segment lost 7 bases and the V segment lost 1 base, leaving 8 bases of the junction unmatched. CDR3 protein: CSARGVREVGGELFF. DNA of the CDR3: TGCAGTGCTAGAGGAGTGCGGGAGGTCGGCGGGGAGCTGTTTTTT.

This clonotype was counted between two and nine times. The chain links TRBV3-1 to TRBJ2-5; possible D gene TRBD1, 5 bases. Trimming took off 0 bases at V and 4 bases at J, with 9 bases between the two ends. The CDR3 sequence is 14 residues long. Per the germline V gene, CDR1 is LGHDT and CDR2 is YNNKEL (reference sequence). In DNA, the CDR3 is TGTGCCAGCAGCCAAGATCTGGGGCGAGAGACCCAGTACTTC. This codes for CASSQDLGRETQYF.

Only a few counts were recorded for this clonotype. The chain's CDR3 is CSADRGEDTQYF. In nucleotides, the CDR3 is TGCAGTGCTGACCGAGGGGAGGATACGCAGTATTTT. The chain is built from TRBV20-1 and TRBJ2-3, with D possibly being TRBD1 or TRBD2 (5 bases each). CDR3 size: 12 residues. V was trimmed by 5 bases and J by 6 bases, leaving 12 bases between them. Germline V gives CDR1 DFQATT, CDR2 SNEGSKA (reference sequence).

The chain links TRBV20-1 to TRBJ1-1; 7 bases match TRBD1. J gave up 2 bases and V 5 bases, and 11 bases lay outside the gene matches. Germline values: CDR1 DFQATT, CDR2 SNEGSKA (reference sequence). CDR3 length: 15 amino acids. This CDR3 reads CSALKRQGSNTEAFF. The CDR3 nucleotides are TGCAGTGCTCTAAAACGACAGGGATCAAACACTGAAGCTTTCTTT.

V is TRBV29-1 and J is TRBJ2-3; either TRBD1 or TRBD2 may supply D (5 bases each). This CDR3 is built from 14 residues. V lost 7 bases and J lost 2, with 16 bases in between. Looked up from germline, CDR1 is SQVTM and CDR2 is ANQGSEA. The CDR3 bases are TGCAGCGCCCGAGGGGATGGGAACACAGATACGCAGTATTTT. This sequence encodes CSARGDGNTDTQYF.

This clonotype showed up just a few times. V usage is TRBV7-6 and J usage is TRBJ1-2, with a weak D call TRBD1 (6 bases). V was pared by 2 bases and J by 6 bases, with 13 bases between. This CDR3 region has 14 residues. The germline V gene encodes CDR1 SGHVS and CDR2 FNYEAQ. CDR3 DNA: TGTGCCAGCAGCTTATTACCAGGGGACGATGGCTACACCTTC. Its protein is CASSLLPGDDGYTF.

The V call is TRBV6-2 or TRBV6-3, the J call TRBJ2-1; 8 nucleotides line up with TRBD1. The germline V gene has CDR1 MNHEY and CDR2 SVGEGT. The CDR3 extends over 16 amino acids. After removal of 4 bases from V and 3 bases from J, the junction contained 8 bases not matched to a gene. CDR3 loop: CASSSVTGGLYNEQFF. The CDR3 DNA reads TGTGCCAGCAGTTCCGTAACAGGGGGACTCTACAATGAGCAGTTCTTC.

This chain uses TRBV6-2 or TRBV6-3 with TRBJ2-1, with TRBD2 matching over 8 bases. Germline V gene lookup returns CDR1 MNHEY and CDR2 SVGEGT. V lost 5 bases, J lost 7 bases, and 10 bases stayed unmatched. This CDR3 comprises 15 residues. The CDR3 coding sequence is TGTGCCAGCAGTAAAAGCGGGAGTAATTGGAATGAGCAGTTCTTC. The encoded protein is CASSKSGSNWNEQFF.

This clonotype was counted between two and nine times. This rearrangement joins TRBV7-2 to TRBJ2-5, with TRBD1 as a possible D gene (6 bases). V was clipped by 1 base and J by 6 bases, with 15 bases between them. Per germline, CDR1 SGHTA and CDR2 FQGNSA. The CDR3 runs to 15 residues. CDR3 nucleotides: TGTGCCAGCAGCTTAGAGCCCTCTAGGGGGAAGACCCAGTACTTC. Translating gives CASSLEPSRGKTQYF.

The V gene is TRBV9, the J gene TRBJ2-1; the match to TRBD1 covers 7 bases. The CDR3 covers 14 residues. V was pared by 5 bases and J by 7 bases, with 9 bases of the junction left unmatched. In germline, CDR1 is SGDLS, CDR2 YYNGEE. As DNA, the CDR3 is TGTGCCAGCAGTTTCGGACAGGCCGTGAATGAGCAGTTCTTC. Encoded protein: CASSFGQAVNEQFF.

The chain employs TRBV6-2 or TRBV6-3 and TRBJ2-6, with D tentatively TRBD1 (6 bases). The V end was cut by 6 bases, the J end by 2 bases, with 14 bases between. There are 16 residues in the CDR3. Per the germline V gene, CDR1 is MNHEY and CDR2 is SVGEGT. CDR3 nucleotides: TGTGCCAGCAGGCCTACAGGGCAGGCTGGGGCCAACGTCCTGACTTTC. Translating gives CASRPTGQAGANVLTF.

DNA of the CDR3: TGTGCCACCAGCAGAGCTAGCGGGAGGAAGGGGACCCAGTACTTC. Translation gives CATSRASGRKGTQYF. The chain couples TRBV15 to TRBJ2-5, with 11 bases lining up with TRBD2. CDR1 and CDR2 from the germline V gene are LNHNV and YYDKDF (reference sequence). With 1 base clipped from V and 7 bases from J, the junction kept 5 bases outside the gene matches. This CDR3 spans 15 amino acids.

CDR3 region: CASSLKRGRDRSSYEQYF. CDR3 nucleotide sequence: TGTGCCAGCAGCTTAAAGAGGGGACGGGACAGGAGCTCCTACGAGCAGTACTTC. This sequence joins TRBV7-3 and TRBJ2-7; 8 nucleotides line up with TRBD1. The CDR3 totals 18 residues. Germline CDR1 SGHTA, CDR2 FQGTGA. Trimming cost V 1 base and J 0 bases; bases outside gene matches: 11.

V is TRBV29-1 and J is TRBJ2-3; TRBD2 matches at 8 bases. V lost 4 bases and J lost 0; bases outside the gene matches: 3. The germline gives CDR1 SQVTM, CDR2 ANQGSEA. The CDR3 is made up of 14 amino acids. The CDR3 protein is CSVVAGGSTDTQYF. The CDR3 DNA sequence: TGCAGCGTTGTTGCGGGGGGAAGCACAGATACGCAGTATTTT.

This clonotype was observed a few times. The V call is TRBV9, the J call TRBJ2-7; 7 bases agree with TRBD2. The germline V gene has CDR1 SGDLS and CDR2 YYNGEE. The V gene end was trimmed by 1 base and the J gene end by 3 bases; junction bases not matched to a gene: 7. The CDR3 length is 15 residues. CDR3 nucleotide sequence: TGTGCCAGCAGCGTAACTAGCGCACGAAGCTACGAGCAGTACTTC. Protein: CASSVTSARSYEQYF.

J is TRBJ1-6 and V is TRBV14; D ambiguous. CDR3 size: 14 residues. Germline assignment: CDR1 SGHDN and CDR2 FVKESK. V was cut by 4 bases and J by 7 bases, with 11 bases left in between. CDR3 nucleotide sequence: TGTGCCAGCAGCCTCGAATTTCGGAATTCACCCCTCCACTTT. Protein product: CASSLEFRNSPLHF.

The gene calls are TRBV5-1 and TRBJ2-7; D is perhaps TRBD1 or TRBD2 (6 bases each). The V and J ends lost 2 bases and 7 bases respectively, with 19 bases between them. CDR1 SGHRS and CDR2 YFSETQ come from the germline V gene. This CDR3 has 15 residues. The CDR3 reads CASSFLSGGPGEQYF. CDR3 sequence (DNA): TGCGCCAGCAGCTTCTTGTCTGGGGGGCCGGGGGAGCAGTACTTC.

J is TRBJ2-5 and V is TRBV6-5, with 10 bases that match TRBD1. Looked up from germline, CDR1 is MNHEY and CDR2 is SVGAGI. The CDR3 has 15 residues. The V gene end was trimmed by 4 bases and the J gene end by 5 bases; junction bases not matched to a gene: 7. The CDR3 loop is CASSSDRGPGETQYF. Here the CDR3 DNA reads TGTGCCAGCAGTTCCGACAGGGGGCCGGGGGAGACCCAGTACTTC.

This clonotype was picked up a small number of times. This chain connects TRBV12-3 or TRBV12-4 to TRBJ2-1, with D unclear. The CDR3 is 12 residues long. Trimming shortened V by 8 bases and J by 6 bases, and 11 bases separated the two germline ends. The CDR3 nucleotides read TGTGCCAGCCTTAGGGTTCCCAATGAGCAGTTCTTC. Translating it yields CASLRVPNEQFF.

The gene calls are TRBV25-1 and TRBJ2-1; D is unresolved. V lost 5 bases and J 6 bases, leaving 11 bases between the germline ends. This CDR3 region has 13 residues. The germline CDR1 and CDR2 sequences are MGHDK and SYGVNS. In nucleotides, the CDR3 is TGTGCCAGCAGTCCTGACCCTGGCAATGAGCAGTTCTTC. Translation: CASSPDPGNEQFF.

This clonotype was detected a few times. The chain uses TRBV20-1 and TRBJ2-7, with TRBD2 matching 12 bases. CDR1 is DFQATT, CDR2 SNEGSKA, per germline (reference sequence). The CDR3 is made up of 16 amino acids. Trimming took 1 base from V and 6 from J; bases not matched to a gene: 10. The DNA of the CDR3 is TGCAGTGCTAGAGCGACTAGCGGGAGTCAGTTGCCCGAGCAGTACTTC. As protein: CSARATSGSQLPEQYF.

This clonotype was seen a handful of times. The chain links TRBV6-5 to TRBJ1-1, with TRBD1 identical over 7 bases. V shed 2 bases and J 7 bases; nucleotides not matched to a gene: 10. Germline CDR1 MNHEY, CDR2 SVGAGI. The CDR3 contains 15 residues. CDR3 residues: CASSYGGTAFNEAFF. The CDR3 DNA is TGTGCCAGCAGTTACGGTGGGACAGCCTTCAATGAAGCTTTCTTT.

There are a few counts of this clonotype. The chain combines TRBV20-1 with TRBJ2-7; 9 bases fit TRBD1. The V gene's germline CDR1 is DFQATT and CDR2 SNEGSKA (reference sequence). The CDR3 runs 16 residues. J was trimmed by 0 bases and V by 5 bases; bases with no gene match: 11. The CDR3 DNA sequence: TGCAGTGCTGACAAACAAGGGACAGGGATCTCCTACGAGCAGTACTTC. As protein: CSADKQGTGISYEQYF.

This clonotype has at least ten counts. The gene calls are TRBV5-1 and TRBJ2-3; no reliable D call. V was trimmed by 1 base and J by 0 bases, leaving 6 bases between them. The CDR3 spans 14 residues. Germline V lookup: CDR1 SGHRS, CDR2 YFSETQ. The CDR3, as DNA: TGCGCCAGCAGCTTGTTGACTAGCACAGATACGCAGTATTTT. Amino acid sequence: CASSLLTSTDTQYF.

Only a few counts were recorded for this clonotype. The chain combines TRBV7-2 with TRBJ2-7; the D is unclear. The CDR3 has 14 amino acids. CDR1 is SGHTA, CDR2 FQGNSA, per germline. V lost 1 base to trimming and J lost 0 bases, with 7 bases between them. As DNA, the CDR3 is TGTGCCAGCAGCTTAGTCCAGTCCTCCTACGAGCAGTACTTC. Its translation is CASSLVQSSYEQYF.

Note on this clonotype: An end of the junction does not agree with germline; a read error may underlie this. The chain couples TRBV7-9 to TRBJ2-7; TRBD1 might be the D (5 bases). The CDR3 contains 14 residues. In germline, CDR1 is SEHNR, CDR2 FQNEAQ (reference sequence). CDR3 coding DNA: TGTGCCAGCAGCTTAGCGCTAGGGGAAAGAGAGCGGTACTTC. This translates into CASSLALGERERYF.

This clonotype was observed many times. The chain employs TRBV20-1 and TRBJ2-7, with TRBD1 matching 9 bases. Trimming cost V 6 bases and J 3 bases; bases outside gene matches: 12. This CDR3 spans 15 amino acids. Per the germline V gene, CDR1 is DFQATT and CDR2 is SNEGSKA (reference sequence). This chain's CDR3 is CSATFKGQGNYEQYF. The CDR3 bases are TGCAGTGCCACCTTTAAAGGACAGGGGAACTACGAGCAGTACTTC.

The rearrangement uses TRBV12-3 or TRBV12-4 and TRBJ1-1; D is unresolved. Trimming shortened V by 6 bases and J by 12 bases, and 17 bases separated the two germline ends. The CDR3 spans 12 residues. The CDR3 spells CASSYRHFGSFF. CDR3 coding DNA: TGTGCCAGCAGCTACCGACACTTTGGCTCTTTCTTT.